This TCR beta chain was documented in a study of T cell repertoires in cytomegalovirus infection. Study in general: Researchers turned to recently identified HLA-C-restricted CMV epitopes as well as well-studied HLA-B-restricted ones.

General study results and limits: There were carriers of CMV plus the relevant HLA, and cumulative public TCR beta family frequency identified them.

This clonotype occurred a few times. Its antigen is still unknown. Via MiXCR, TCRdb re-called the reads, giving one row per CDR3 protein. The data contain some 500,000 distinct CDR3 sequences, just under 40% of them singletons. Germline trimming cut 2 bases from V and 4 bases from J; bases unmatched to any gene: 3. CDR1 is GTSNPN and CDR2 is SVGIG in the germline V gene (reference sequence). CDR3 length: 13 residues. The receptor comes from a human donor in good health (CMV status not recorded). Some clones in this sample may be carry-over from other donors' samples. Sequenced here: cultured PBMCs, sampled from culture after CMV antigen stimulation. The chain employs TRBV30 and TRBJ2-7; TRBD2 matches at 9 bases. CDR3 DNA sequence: TGTGCCTGGAGTACTAGCGGGCTGTACGAGCAGTACTTC. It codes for CAWSTSGLYEQYF.